Reported below is one T cell receptor (beta chain). What it recognizes is unknown. Produced via immunoSEQ multiplex PCR; TCRdb's table is partial and in-frame only. The table records about 8,900 clones, approximately 93% of them present only once. These data are taken from a study of T cell clonotyping in hematopoietic cell transplantation. Whole-study results and caveats: Recipient TCR diversity dropped after transplant; expanded clonotypes rose from day 30 to 180. At the given depth, recipient repertoires were over 97% de novo clonotypes. CD4 and CD8 repertoire contributions could not be separated without sorting.

This CDR3 contains 16 residues. Germline CDR1 is SNHLY and CDR2 is FYNNEI. The ends were cut back, 6 bases at V and 2 bases at J, with 20 bases in the middle. Recipients were bled about 28 days pretransplant and at posttransplant days 30, 100, 180. The sample was PBMCs, taken 100 days after allogeneic stem cell transplant. The J gene is TRBJ2-7, the V gene TRBV2; possibly TRBD2 for D (5 bases). This clonotype was obtained from a male patient in his fifties who had an allogeneic stem cell transplant from a related donor, so T cells may come from the graft donor. Some clones in this sample may be carry-over from other donors' samples. CDR3 sequence reads: CASRRDYGIGTYEQYF. For the CDR3, the DNA is TGTGCCAGCAGACGCGACTATGGGATCGGGACCTACGAGCAGTACTTC.